This T cell receptor beta chain derives from a study of cytomegalovirus exposure and HLA in healthy donors. Study observations and caveats: Whilst most TCR sequences proved rare, a subset of public TCRs occurred across many donors. According to a subsequent analysis, TCR clusters identified in the first cohort showed a tendency to co-occur across the roughly 120 validation repertoires.

This clone has a single count. Its antigen is undetermined. The assay was immunoSEQ multiplex PCR, and TCRdb's table has in-frame clones only and misses some. The repertoire holds 200,000 or so clones, with under 95% as singletons. Sequenced: PBMCs. The receptor comes from a woman under 30 in good health and CMV-seronegative.

The CDR3 reads CASSLERRGKLFF. CDR3 bases: TGTGCCAGCAGTTTAGAACGGCGGGGAAAACTGTTTTTT. The chain uses TRBV28 and TRBJ1-4; D gene unclear. The germline gives CDR1 MDHEN, CDR2 SYDVKM. The CDR3 runs to 13 residues. Trimming pared 2 bases from V and 10 bases from J, leaving 11 bases between.